Below, 15 T cell receptor beta chains from the same sample are listed, as sequenced in a study of graft-versus-host responses after intestinal transplantation. The antigens of these receptors remain unknown. Assay: immunoSEQ multiplex PCR; the TCRdb copy retains only in-frame clones and omits some. This repertoire shows about 120,000 clones, about 93% found once; its top ten account for 0.09% to 0.15%. Specimen: unstimulated CD4+ T cells sorted from spleen or lymph node cells, collected before intestinal transplant. These receptors were obtained from a human donor who received an intestinal transplant.

The chain is built from TRBV2 and TRBJ2-7; no clear D gene. The germline V and J ends were trimmed by 5 bases and 5 bases, with 13 bases remaining between them. The CDR3 contains 13 residues. The V gene's germline CDR1 is SNHLY and CDR2 FYNNEI. The CDR3 bases are TGTGCCAGCAGTCCCGAGTACGCCCACGAGCAGTACTTC. It codes for CASSPEYAHEQYF.

This clone was detected only a few times. The chain is built from TRBV6-5 and TRBJ1-4; 9 bases are a match to TRBD1. The CDR3 runs to 13 residues. Unmatched junction bases numbered 4, after V lost 6 bases and J lost 8 bases. Germline V gene sequence: CDR1 MNHEY, CDR2 SVGAGI. CDR3 in DNA: TGTGCCAGCAGCCGGGACAGGGAGGAAAAACTGTTTTTT. Protein: CASSRDREEKLFF.

The CDR3 is CASSDGTSGSPKGYEQYF. The CDR3 region has the DNA TGTGCCAGCAGTGATGGGACTAGCGGGAGTCCTAAGGGGTACGAGCAGTACTTC. This chain connects TRBV25-1 to TRBJ2-7; 14 bases align to TRBD2. The CDR3 contains 18 residues. V gave up 3 bases and J gave up 4 bases; unmatched junction bases: 11. The germline gives CDR1 MGHDK, CDR2 SYGVNS.

About this clone itself: The same CDR3 arises from other DNA sequences in this sample as well. The chain couples TRBV20-1 to TRBJ2-3, with a possible D match to TRBD2 (5 bases). The CDR3 covers 9 residues. Trimming stripped 7 bases from V and 6 bases from J, with 5 bases between. CDR1 and CDR2 (germline): DFQATT, SNEGSKA (reference sequence). The CDR3 here is CSGGDTQYF. In nucleotides, the CDR3 is TGCAGTGGAGGGGATACGCAGTATTTT.

This clone was counted a single time. The rearrangement uses TRBV30 and TRBJ2-7; 8 nucleotides agree with TRBD2. Germline CDR1 and CDR2: GTSNPN and SVGIG (reference sequence). The length of the CDR3 is 12 residues. V lost 5 bases and J lost 3; bases outside the gene matches: 3. The chain's CDR3 is CAWDSGDYEQYF. The CDR3 DNA follows: TGTGCCTGGGATAGCGGGGACTACGAGCAGTACTTC.

Only one count was recorded for this clone. The chain employs TRBV4-2 and TRBJ2-6; 8 bases agree with TRBD1. Germline CDR1 reads LGHNA; CDR2 reads YNFKEQ. There are 17 residues in the CDR3. V shed 4 bases, J shed 2 bases, and the junction held 7 bases outside the gene matches. CDR3 DNA sequence: TGTGCCAGCAGCCTCGGACAGGGTTGGACTGGGGCCAACGTCCTGACTTTC. Translated, it gives CASSLGQGWTGANVLTF.

The V call is TRBV18, the J call TRBJ2-2; 11 bases match TRBD2. Per the germline V gene, CDR1 is KGHSH and CDR2 is LQKENI. Trimming removed 7 bases from V and 6 bases from J; junction bases left unmatched: 7. The CDR3 length is 15 residues. CDR3 sequence (DNA): TGTGCCAGCTTCCCGTCACTAGCGGGAGCCGGGGAGCTGTTTTTT. It specifies CASFPSLAGAGELFF.

Here the CDR3 DNA reads TGTGCCAGTAGTATAACTAGCGGGTCGAGCTCCTACAATGAGCAGTTCTTC. Its translation: CASSITSGSSSYNEQFF. This rearrangement joins TRBV19 to TRBJ2-1, with TRBD2 identical over 9 bases. Trimming removed 2 bases from V and 0 bases from J; junction bases left unmatched: 5. Germline loops: CDR1 LNHDA, CDR2 SQIVND (reference sequence). CDR3 length: 17 residues.

V is TRBV11-2 and J is TRBJ2-7, with TRBD2 matching 11 bases. Germline V gene data show CDR1 as SGHAT and CDR2 as FQNNGV. The CDR3 spans 16 residues. V shed 5 bases and J 3 bases; nucleotides not matched to a gene: 9. CDR3 in amino acids: CASSPGLAGLYYEQYF. CDR3 bases: TGTGCCAGCAGCCCCGGACTAGCGGGCCTTTACTACGAGCAGTACTTC.

The rearrangement links TRBV19 to TRBJ2-7; D remains ambiguous. The V end lost 1 base, the J end lost 3 bases, and 7 bases lay between the germline ends. The germline CDR1 and CDR2 sequences are LNHDA and SQIVND (reference sequence). This CDR3 has 13 amino acids. This CDR3 is CASSIALGYEQYF. CDR3 DNA: TGTGCCAGTAGTATAGCCCTCGGCTACGAGCAGTACTTC.

V is TRBV7-2 and J is TRBJ2-7; D unclear. Looked up from germline, CDR1 is SGHTA and CDR2 is FQGNSA. V was clipped by 6 bases and J by 6 bases, with 18 bases between them. CDR3 length: 14 residues. The CDR3 is CASRDPQLVSEQYF. As DNA, the CDR3 is TGTGCCAGCAGGGATCCGCAGTTGGTTTCCGAGCAGTACTTC. Drawing the rest from reference TRBV7-2 and TRBJ2-7, the complete variable domain is GAGVSQSPSNKVTEKGKDVELRCDPISGHTALYWYRQSLGQGLEFLIYFQGNSAPDKSGLPSDRFSAERTGGSVSTLTIQRTQQEDSAVYLCASRDPQLVSEQYFGPGTRLTVT.

The rearrangement links TRBV7-3 to TRBJ2-7; TRBD2 is a possible D gene (5 bases). Germline V lookup: CDR1 SGHTA, CDR2 FQGTGA. The CDR3 is 12 amino acids. The V end lost 1 base, the J end lost 7 bases, and 8 bases lay between the germline ends. The CDR3 sequence is CASSLMGREQYF. Written as DNA, the CDR3 is TGTGCCAGCAGCTTAATGGGGAGAGAGCAGTACTTC.

The rearrangement uses TRBV9 and TRBJ1-1; a possible D gene is TRBD1 (5 bases). Trimming pared 0 bases from V and 10 bases from J, leaving 16 bases between. The CDR3 has 14 amino acids. Germline assignment: CDR1 SGDLS and CDR2 YYNGEE. The CDR3 DNA reads as TGTGCCAGCAGCGTAGGAGAAGGGCAGGGCTTAGCTTTCTTT. Translating gives CASSVGEGQGLAFF.

The chain carries TRBV29-1 and TRBJ2-3; TRBD2 might be the D (5 bases). V lost 7 bases and J 4 bases, leaving 18 bases between the germline ends. The CDR3 contains 14 residues. CDR1 and CDR2 from the germline V gene are SQVTM and ANQGSEA. The CDR3: CSGGEKWRADTQYF. The DNA of the CDR3 is TGCAGCGGTGGGGAAAAGTGGCGGGCAGATACGCAGTATTTT.

The chain is built from TRBV4-2 and TRBJ1-1; no clear D gene. CDR3 length: 16 amino acids. V dropped 4 bases and J dropped 1 base, with 16 bases sitting between them. Germline values: CDR1 LGHNA, CDR2 YNFKEQ. CDR3 in amino acids: CASSRNPATANTEAFF. The CDR3 DNA reads TGTGCCAGCAGCCGAAACCCCGCGACGGCGAACACTGAAGCTTTCTTT.